This T cell receptor (beta chain) was identified in a study of T cell changes during pregnancy in multiple sclerosis. Assay used: immunoSEQ multiplex PCR; TCRdb lists only in-frame clones, some missing. There are around 40,000 clones in the sample; about 92% occur only once, and about 0.81% lies in the top ten. This clone was counted between two and nine times. The V end was cut by 8 bases, the J end by 0 bases, with 12 bases between. CDR1 is LGHNA and CDR2 is YSLEER in the germline V gene. This CDR3 has 14 residues. V is TRBV4-3 and J is TRBJ2-3, with D possibly matching TRBD2 (6 bases). This sequence originates from a female donor in good health, enrolled as a control in a pregnancy study. Specimen: CD4+ T cells from peripheral blood mononuclear cells, collected after pregnancy. The CDR3 sequence is CASPLGGSTDTQYF. CDR3 in DNA: TGCGCCAGCCCGCTGGGGGGAAGCACAGATACGCAGTATTTT.